This entry lists 21 T cell receptor beta chains sequenced from one sample in a study of OX40 agonist ivuxolimab in advanced cancers. Profiled with immunoSEQ multiplex PCR; TCRdb holds only in-frame clones, not every one. This repertoire shows fewer than 85,000 clones, 80% to 90% found once; its top ten account for under 2.5%. The specimen was CD4+ or CD8+ T cells sorted from blood, collected in a trial of the OX40 agonist ivuxolimab. The receptors shown here come from an adult with an advanced solid tumor such as melanoma, head and neck, liver or kidney cancer.

CDR3 residues: CASSSGRGYGYTF. In nucleotides, the CDR3 is TGTGCCAGCAGTTCTGGACGGGGATATGGCTACACCTTC. The chain combines TRBV28 with TRBJ1-2; no reliable D call. The CDR3 totals 13 residues. Germline V gene lookup returns CDR1 MDHEN and CDR2 SYDVKM. Trimming shortened V by 4 bases and J by 5 bases, and 11 bases separated the two germline ends.

V and J are TRBV2 and TRBJ1-2; TRBD1 might be the D (5 bases). Germline CDR1 SNHLY, CDR2 FYNNEI. V lost 7 bases, J lost 7 bases, and 19 bases lay in between. The CDR3 loop spans 14 amino acids. The CDR3 loop reads CASTEWGKEGGYTF. The DNA of the CDR3 is TGTGCCAGCACCGAGTGGGGGAAGGAGGGTGGCTACACCTTC.

V is TRBV18 and J is TRBJ2-5; D is uncertain. Germline V gives CDR1 KGHSH, CDR2 LQKENI. The CDR3 extends over 13 amino acids. Trimming pared 0 bases from V and 0 bases from J, leaving 2 bases between. The CDR3 DNA is TGTGCCAGCTCACCACCGAACCAAGAGACCCAGTACTTC. It is translated as CASSPPNQETQYF. The full variable domain, with the rest looked up from reference TRBV18 and TRBJ2-5, is NAGVMQNPRHLVRRRGQEARLRCSPMKGHSHVYWYRQLPEEGLKFMVYLQKENIIDESGMPKERFSAEFPKEGPSILRIQQVVRGDSAAYFCASSPPNQETQYFGPGTRLLVL.

The chain links TRBV25-1 to TRBJ1-1; no definite D call. V was trimmed by 7 bases and J by 2 bases, leaving 20 bases between them. The CDR3 has 16 residues. Per the germline V gene, CDR1 is MGHDK and CDR2 is SYGVNS. In DNA, the CDR3 is TGTGCCAGCAAGCCTTCAGTCATTGGCCGAAACACTGAAGCTTTCTTT. This encodes CASKPSVIGRNTEAFF.

This chain links TRBV28 with TRBJ1-2; no reliable D call. V lost 7 bases and J 4 bases, leaving 10 bases between the germline ends. The length of the CDR3 is 12 residues. Germline values: CDR1 MDHEN, CDR2 SYDVKM. The CDR3 sequence is CASTRATYGYTF. The CDR3 DNA sequence: TGTGCCAGCACTAGGGCCACCTATGGCTACACCTTC.

The chain couples TRBV20-1 to TRBJ1-1, with D possibly TRBD1 on 5 matching bases. The CDR3 has 11 residues. With 5 bases removed from V and 2 bases from J, the gap between germline ends came to 6 bases. Germline V gives CDR1 DFQATT, CDR2 SNEGSKA (reference sequence). The CDR3 reads CSAGHNTEAFF. The DNA of the CDR3 is TGCAGTGCTGGACATAACACTGAAGCTTTCTTT.

A single count supports this clone. The chain has TRBV10-3 and TRBJ2-5; 8 bases fit TRBD2. The trim removed 6 bases at V and 1 base at J, leaving 7 bases unmatched. Germline V CDR1 and CDR2: ENHRY, SYGVKD. The CDR3 covers 15 residues. In DNA form, the CDR3 reads TGTGCCATCAGCGGACTAGCCGGTTCCCAAGAGACCCAGTACTTC. Its translation: CAISGLAGSQETQYF.

In nucleotides, the CDR3 is TGTGCCAGCAGCCCATCCGGCAGGGGGCATAATTCACCCCTCCACTTT. Protein sequence: CASSPSGRGHNSPLHF. V and J are TRBV7-2 and TRBJ1-6; 8 bases are shared with TRBD1. After removal of 5 bases from V and 5 bases from J, the junction contained 8 bases not matched to a gene. The germline gives CDR1 SGHTA, CDR2 FQGNSA. There are 16 residues in the CDR3.

This clone was observed a single time. The chain combines TRBV28 with TRBJ1-2; maybe TRBD1 (6 bases). CDR1 is MDHEN and CDR2 is SYDVKM in the germline V gene. Trimming removed 6 bases from V and 0 bases from J, with 17 bases in between. This CDR3 is built from 16 residues. The CDR3 coding sequence is TGTGCCAGCAGCGCACGGGGGCGTCTAGCTAACTATGGCTACACCTTC. Translation gives CASSARGRLANYGYTF.

For this clone: Germline is not matched at one junction end, which may reflect a read error. The chain has TRBV7-2 and TRBJ2-1; 8 nucleotides line up with TRBD2. This CDR3 comprises 13 residues. Per the germline V gene, CDR1 is SGHTA and CDR2 is FQGNSA. CDR3 DNA: TGTGCCAGCAGCCCATTCGGGGGACTAGGGAAAGTCTTC. It specifies CASSPFGGLGKVF.

This clone was seen a handful of times. The chain employs TRBV29-1 and TRBJ2-5; D is undetermined. V was pared by 6 bases and J by 4 bases, with 12 bases between. The CDR3 extends over 12 amino acids. The germline V gene has CDR1 SQVTM and CDR2 ANQGSEA. CDR3 loop: CSVRTLRETQYF. The CDR3 DNA is TGCAGCGTACGGACGTTGAGAGAGACCCAGTACTTC.

Only one count was recorded for this clone. Here the CDR3 reads CAWRTSGSGNEQFF. CDR3 bases: TGTGCCTGGAGGACTAGCGGGAGTGGAAATGAGCAGTTCTTC. The rearrangement links TRBV30 to TRBJ2-1, with 12 bases aligning to TRBD2. V lost 3 bases, J lost 7 bases, and 4 bases stayed unmatched. From germline, CDR1 is GTSNPN and CDR2 SVGIG (reference sequence). The CDR3 length is 14 residues.

The chain is built from TRBV28 and TRBJ1-2, with unresolved D. CDR3 length: 13 residues. V lost 6 bases and J lost 2, with 10 bases in between. CDR1 is MDHEN, CDR2 SYDVKM, per germline. The CDR3 sequence: CASRFGENYGYTF. In DNA, the CDR3 is TGTGCCAGCAGGTTTGGAGAAAACTATGGCTACACCTTC.

In DNA form, the CDR3 reads TGCAGCGCCTCGACGGGACTAGCGAACGAGCAGTACTTC. This codes for CSASTGLANEQYF. The chain employs TRBV29-1 and TRBJ2-7, with 10 bases matching TRBD2. V trimming: 7 bases; J trimming: 5 bases; junction bases outside the gene matches: 8. This CDR3 has 13 residues. Germline V CDR1 and CDR2: SQVTM, ANQGSEA.

The chain uses TRBV30 and TRBJ1-5, with D uncertain. The CDR3 runs to 13 residues. Trimming stripped 1 base from V and 5 bases from J, with 9 bases between. The germline V gene encodes CDR1 GTSNPN and CDR2 SVGIG (reference sequence). Here the CDR3 DNA reads TGTGCCTGGAGTGGAGAGGGCTATCAGCCCCAGCATTTT. Translating it yields CAWSGEGYQPQHF. Full variable domain (missing parts from reference TRBV30 and TRBJ1-5): SQTIHQWPATLVQPVGSPLSLECTVEGTSNPNLYWYRQAAGRGLQLLFYSVGIGQISSEVPQNLSASRPQDRQFILSSKKLLLSDSGFYLCAWSGEGYQPQHFGDGTRLSIL.

The chain couples TRBV18 to TRBJ2-7, with D hard to call. This CDR3 region has 12 residues. V shed 3 bases and J shed 0 bases, with 3 bases lying between them. The germline CDR1 and CDR2 sequences are KGHSH and LQKENI. For the CDR3, the DNA is TGTGCCAGCTCACCGGTCTCCTACGAGCAGTACTTC. Residues: CASSPVSYEQYF.

Remarks on this clone: The junction departs from the called germline gene at one end, perhaps through a read error. The genes are TRBV5-1 and TRBJ2-1; 9 bases fit TRBD1. CDR1 is SGHRS and CDR2 is YFSETQ in the germline V gene. The CDR3 is 16 residues long. The CDR3: CASSEQTGGSSNEQFF. The CDR3 bases are TGCGCCAGCAGCGAACAAACAGGGGGCTCCTCCAATGAGCAGTTCTTC.

The gene calls are TRBV7-9 and TRBJ1-1; tentative D call: TRBD1 (5 bases). The CDR3 extends over 13 amino acids. With 5 bases removed from V and 5 bases from J, the gap between germline ends came to 12 bases. Germline V gene sequence: CDR1 SEHNR, CDR2 FQNEAQ (reference sequence). This CDR3 reads CASSLKEGTEAFF. For the CDR3, the DNA is TGTGCCAGCAGCCTAAAAGAGGGGACTGAAGCTTTCTTT.

The V gene is TRBV10-3, the J gene TRBJ1-2, with D uncertain. Germline assignment: CDR1 ENHRY and CDR2 SYGVKD. The CDR3 sequence is 13 residues long. V dropped 2 bases and J dropped 5 bases, with 9 bases sitting between them. CDR3 bases: TGTGCCATCAGTGAGGTACAGTCGTATGGCTACACCTTC. This sequence encodes CAISEVQSYGYTF.

The chain recombines TRBV6-1 with TRBJ2-7; D may be TRBD1 (5 bases). CDR1 and CDR2 from the germline V gene are MNHNS and SASEGT. V shed 6 bases and J shed 2 bases, with 14 bases lying between them. There are 14 residues in the CDR3. The CDR3, as DNA: TGTGCCAGCAGCCCGGACACTCGAACCTACGAGCAGTACTTC. It translates to CASSPDTRTYEQYF.

CDR3 residues: CASSQDWDRSYEQYF. The CDR3 DNA is TGTGCCAGCAGCCAAGACTGGGACAGGTCCTACGAGCAGTACTTC. The rearrangement links TRBV4-2 to TRBJ2-7, with 8 bases that match TRBD1. From germline, CDR1 is LGHNA and CDR2 YNFKEQ. This CDR3 region has 15 residues. V was pared by 0 bases and J by 1 base, with 2 bases of the junction left unmatched.